This T cell receptor beta chain was recovered during a study of tumor-infiltrating lymphocytes in primary liver carcinoma. Each 20-30 mg portion of unsorted bulk tissue served as the source for co-extraction of RNA and DNA. TCR beta cDNA was made from 450 to 500 ng total RNA with a constant-region primer. Generation of the TCR beta libraries relied on three nested multiplex PCR rounds using slightly modified ARM-PCR. Amplification in the first two PCR rounds was performed using TRBV1-TRBV30 forward primers and a C-beta reverse primer for roughly 9 cycles each. TCRdb reprocessed the multiplex PCR reads via MiXCR and lists one record per CDR3 protein. The sample includes about 78,000 distinct CDR3 sequences, about two thirds of them seen just once. Comment on this clonotype: The germline gene is not matched at one end of the junction; a read error may be the cause.

Looked up from germline, CDR1 is SGHNT and CDR2 is YENEEA. The CDR3 has 14 residues. The material sequenced was liver tumor tissue from sampling region 4. This sample's subset: tumor region T4, right-lateral pole. The TCR sequence derives from a woman aged 55-75 years with primary liver carcinoma and hepatitis B virus infection. The chain employs TRBV11-3 and TRBJ2-7; 7 nucleotides align to TRBD2. In DNA form, the CDR3 reads TGTGCCAGCAGCTCAAGAGGGCGGGAGCACGAACAGTACTTC. It translates to CASSSRGREHEQYF.